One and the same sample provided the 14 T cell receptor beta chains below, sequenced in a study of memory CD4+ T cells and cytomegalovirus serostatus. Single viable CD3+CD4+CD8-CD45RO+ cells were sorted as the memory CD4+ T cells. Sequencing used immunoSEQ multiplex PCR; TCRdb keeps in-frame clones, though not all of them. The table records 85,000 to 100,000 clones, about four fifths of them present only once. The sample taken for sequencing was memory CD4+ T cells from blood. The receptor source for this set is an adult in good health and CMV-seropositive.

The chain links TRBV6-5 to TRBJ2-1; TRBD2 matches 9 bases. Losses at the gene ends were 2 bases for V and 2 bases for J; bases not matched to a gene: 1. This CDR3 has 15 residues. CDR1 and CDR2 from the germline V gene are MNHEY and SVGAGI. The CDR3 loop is CASSYGGRAYNEQFF. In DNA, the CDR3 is TGTGCCAGCAGTTACGGCGGGAGGGCCTACAATGAGCAGTTCTTC.

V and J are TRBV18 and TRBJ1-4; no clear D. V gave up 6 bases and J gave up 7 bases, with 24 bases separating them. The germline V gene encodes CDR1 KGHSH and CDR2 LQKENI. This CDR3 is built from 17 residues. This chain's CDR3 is CASSQNTRSTTGEKLFF. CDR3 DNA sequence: TGTGCCAGCTCTCAGAATACCAGGTCGACGACTGGTGAAAAACTGTTTTTT. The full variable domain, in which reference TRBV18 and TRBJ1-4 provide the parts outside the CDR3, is NAGVMQNPRHLVRRRGQEARLRCSPMKGHSHVYWYRQLPEEGLKFMVYLQKENIIDESGMPKERFSAEFPKEGPSILRIQQVVRGDSAAYFCASSQNTRSTTGEKLFFGSGTQLSVL.

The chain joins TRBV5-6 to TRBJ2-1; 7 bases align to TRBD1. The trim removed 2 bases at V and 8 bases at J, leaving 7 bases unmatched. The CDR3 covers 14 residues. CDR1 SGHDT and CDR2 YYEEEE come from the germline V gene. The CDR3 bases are TGTGCCAGCAGCTTATCCACAGGGGCCGATGAGCAGTTCTTC. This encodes CASSLSTGADEQFF.

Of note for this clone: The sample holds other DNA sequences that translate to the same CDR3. CDR3: CASSLGASGSTDTQYF. The CDR3 DNA reads TGCGCCAGCAGCTTGGGGGCTAGCGGGAGTACAGATACGCAGTATTTT. The rearrangement links TRBV5-1 to TRBJ2-3; 10 bases match TRBD2. CDR3 size: 16 residues. With V trimmed by 0 bases and J by 3 bases, 4 bases remained unmatched. Germline values: CDR1 SGHRS, CDR2 YFSETQ.

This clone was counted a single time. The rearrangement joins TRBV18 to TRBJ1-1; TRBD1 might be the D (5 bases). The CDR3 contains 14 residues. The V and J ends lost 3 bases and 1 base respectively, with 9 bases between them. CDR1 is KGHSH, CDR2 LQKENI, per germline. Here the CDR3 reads CASSPPGQNTEAFF. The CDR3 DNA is TGTGCCAGCTCACCCCCCGGACAGAACACTGAAGCTTTCTTT. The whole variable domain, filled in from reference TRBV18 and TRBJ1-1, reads NAGVMQNPRHLVRRRGQEARLRCSPMKGHSHVYWYRQLPEEGLKFMVYLQKENIIDESGMPKERFSAEFPKEGPSILRIQQVVRGDSAAYFCASSPPGQNTEAFFGQGTRLTVV.

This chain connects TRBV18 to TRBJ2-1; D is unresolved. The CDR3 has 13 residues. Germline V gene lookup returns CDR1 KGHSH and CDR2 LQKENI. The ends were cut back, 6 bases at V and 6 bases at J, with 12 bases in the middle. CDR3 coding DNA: TGTGCCAGCTCCGAACGACACGGCAATGAGCAGTTCTTC. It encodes CASSERHGNEQFF.

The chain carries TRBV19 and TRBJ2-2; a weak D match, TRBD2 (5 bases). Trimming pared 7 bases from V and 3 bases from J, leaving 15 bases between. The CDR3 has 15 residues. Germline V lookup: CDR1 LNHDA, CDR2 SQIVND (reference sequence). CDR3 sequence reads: CASIPRTSYTGELFF. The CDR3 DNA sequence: TGTGCCAGTATCCCCCGGACTTCTTACACCGGGGAGCTGTTTTTT.

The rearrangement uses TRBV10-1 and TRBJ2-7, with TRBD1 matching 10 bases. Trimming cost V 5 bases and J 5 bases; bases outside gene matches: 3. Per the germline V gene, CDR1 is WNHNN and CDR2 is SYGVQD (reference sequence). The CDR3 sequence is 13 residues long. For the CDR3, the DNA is TGCGCCAGCAGTTCAGGACAGGGGGACGAGCAGTACTTC. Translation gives CASSSGQGDEQYF.

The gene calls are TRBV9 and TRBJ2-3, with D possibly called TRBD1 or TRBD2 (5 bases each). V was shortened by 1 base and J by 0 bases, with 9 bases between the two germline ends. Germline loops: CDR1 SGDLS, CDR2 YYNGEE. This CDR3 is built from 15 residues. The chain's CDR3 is CASSVLGGSTDTQYF. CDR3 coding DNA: TGTGCCAGCAGCGTACTTGGGGGAAGCACAGATACGCAGTATTTT.

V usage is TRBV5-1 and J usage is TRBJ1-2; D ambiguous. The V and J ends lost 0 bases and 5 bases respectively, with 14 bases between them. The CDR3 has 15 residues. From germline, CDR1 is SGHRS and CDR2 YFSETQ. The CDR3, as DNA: TGCGCCAGCAGCTTGGGGTCGGACCACCGTTATGGCTACACCTTC. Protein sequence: CASSLGSDHRYGYTF.

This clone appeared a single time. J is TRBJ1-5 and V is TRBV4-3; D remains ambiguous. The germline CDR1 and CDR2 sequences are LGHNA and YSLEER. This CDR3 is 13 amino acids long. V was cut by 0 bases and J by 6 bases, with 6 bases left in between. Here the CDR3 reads CASSQDYGQPQHF. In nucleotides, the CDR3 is TGCGCCAGCAGCCAAGATTACGGTCAGCCCCAGCATTTT.

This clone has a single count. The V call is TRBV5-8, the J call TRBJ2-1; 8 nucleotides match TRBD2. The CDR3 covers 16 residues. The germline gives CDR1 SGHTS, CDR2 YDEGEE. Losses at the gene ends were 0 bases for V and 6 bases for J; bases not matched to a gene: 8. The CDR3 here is CASSLGVGRAFNEQFF. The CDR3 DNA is TGTGCCAGCAGCTTGGGGGTCGGGAGGGCCTTCAATGAGCAGTTCTTC.

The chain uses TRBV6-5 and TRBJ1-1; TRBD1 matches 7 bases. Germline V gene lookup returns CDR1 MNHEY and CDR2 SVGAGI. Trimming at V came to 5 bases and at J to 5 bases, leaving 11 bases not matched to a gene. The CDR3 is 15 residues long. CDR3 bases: TGTGCCAGCAGTACTAAATCAGGGGGAGGGACTGAAGCTTTCTTT. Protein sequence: CASSTKSGGGTEAFF.

The CDR3 sequence: CASSLNRPPETQYF. The CDR3 DNA reads as TGTGCCAGCAGCCTCAACCGACCTCCGGAGACCCAGTACTTC. V gene TRBV5-4 combines with J gene TRBJ2-5; D is undetermined. Germline CDR1 SGHNT, CDR2 YYREEE (reference sequence). Trimming removed 4 bases at V and 5 bases at J, with 15 bases between. This CDR3 is built from 14 residues.